This entry concerns a single T cell receptor (beta chain). This clonotype appeared a few times. The antigen it binds to is not known. A much larger clone differs from this one at a single base, so this may be a read error. The TCR beta CDR3 regions were amplified from RNA transcripts. The TCR CDR3 was subjected to a first round of RT-PCR using the HTBI primer set and the Qiagen OneStep RT-PCR kit. The libraries were constructed in a second round of multiplex PCR and then size-selected and purified. Paired-end sequencing of the libraries was performed with 100 bp reads on an Illumina HiSeq2000. The authors' analysis ran thus. SOAPnuke was used to process the raw data, throwing out any read that contained adapters or uncalled bases, had a mean Phred below 15, or lacked an exact constant-primer or identifier match. COPE v1.2.5 was used to merge high-quality paired reads, and clonotypes were defined as unique nucleotide sequences. Clonotypes were aligned to IMGT TRBV, TRBD and TRBJ reference segments using MiTCR v1.1. Analysis was restricted to V-J combinations with a frequency above 0.0001, which covered 98% to 99.2% of repertoires. A TCS score was defined as the ratio between F50 (clonal expansion) and ExV (chaos), using BLOSUM62-based TCRdist between CDR3 peptides within each V-J. Welch's t-statistics and random forest reduced 450 to 600 V-J features to around 14, which were used in a naive Bayes classifier (R e1071). TCRdb took the public reads, trimmed them with fastp at Q25, ran MiXCR for clone calling and kept in-frame beta chains. Entries that share a CDR3 protein sequence are merged under the most common genes and DNA. TCRdb, not the original authors, processed these V and J calls. Within this sample are roughly 510,000 distinct CDR3 sequences, with roughly 20% of them counted one time only. The ten largest clones represent around 27% of the sample.

Graves' hyperthyroidism was defined as stable when no progression to ophthalmopathy occurred over 18 months of follow-up. Hyperthyroidism patients were aged 18 to 65 years and newly diagnosed, with disease duration of less than 2 months. Any patient with an uncontrolled infection, another autoimmune disease, pregnancy or lactation was excluded. Clinical symptoms, serum thyroxine and TRAb, thyroid ultrasound, and orbital computed tomography formed the basis for the diagnoses. PBMCs were isolated from more than 8 ml of fresh peripheral blood by Ficoll-Paque density gradient centrifugation. Total RNA was extracted with Trizol reagent, and quality was checked on an Agilent 2100 Bioanalyzer. These data originate in a study of T cells in Graves' hyperthyroidism and ophthalmopathy (dated by TCRdb to the late 2010s). Regarding the research as a whole: Peripheral blood samples were taken at initial diagnosis, before any treatment was given. A discovery cohort of roughly 96 patients, roughly 43 with Graves' ophthalmopathy and more than 55 with stable Graves' hyperthyroidism, was used to find distinguishing TCR V-J signatures. Prospective prediction of ophthalmopathy was tested in an independent validation cohort consisting of roughly 19 hyperthyroidism patients and over 15 patients who later progressed to ophthalmopathy. The 80 to 100 discovery patients were randomly divided into training and test sets at a 7:3 ratio. In more than 5 Graves' hyperthyroidism patients, the study also compared T-cell repertoires from thyroid tissue with T-cell repertoires from blood. Following sampling, methimazole starting at 30 mg daily was given to hyperthyroidism patients, and high-dose intravenous methylprednisolone was given to ophthalmopathy patients. The paper describes TCR Vbeta CDR3 sequencing of 130 to 150 peripheral blood samples, made up of 40 to 45 ophthalmopathy patients, 70 to 75 hyperthyroidism patients and 17 progressor patients. Overall study results and their limits: Sample size was not statistically predetermined, and blinding of investigators to group allocation was not performed. Most expanded thyroid clonotypes (frequency above 0.001) were also detected in blood, suggesting blood repertoires may reflect thyroid immune responses. Ophthalmopathy was separated from stable hyperthyroidism by a 13 V-J signature model, with around 90% sensitivity and about 81% specificity obtained in cross-validation and 80%/75% obtained in testing. In validation, the model predicted progression to ophthalmopathy with 55% to 71% sensitivity and approximately 72% specificity, a median of approximately 6.5 months before onset.

Via the germline V gene (reference sequence), CDR1 is GTSNPN and CDR2 SVGIG. V is clipped by 0 bases and J by 1 base, and the sequence between their germline boundaries is 6 bases long. From the cysteine through the phenylalanine, the CDR3 covers 13 amino acids. The sequence is cut down to CDR3 DNA, 39 bases in frame from base 1. The receptor comes from a man between 18 and 35 years old with Graves' hyperthyroidism. Source material: blood. In this chain, TRBV30 is recombined with TRBJ1-1; the D gene is not confidently resolved. The nucleotides read TGTGCCTGGAGTGTTTACAGGAACACTGAAGCTTTCTTT. Translation gives CAWSVYRNTEAFF. Joined to the reference TRBV30 and TRBJ1-1 proteins, this CDR3 gives the full variable domain: SQTIHQWPATLVQPVGSPLSLECTVEGTSNPNLYWYRQAAGRGLQLLFYSVGIGQISSEVPQNLSASRPQDRQFILSSKKLLLSDSGFYLCAWSVYRNTEAFFGQGTRLTVV.